A selection of T cell receptor beta chains follows, all from one sample in a study of blood T cells in healthy people across ages. TCRdb reprocessed the 5' RACE reads with MiXCR, giving one entry per CDR3 protein. The sample has hundreds of thousands of distinct CDR3 sequences, 62% seen once. The sequenced sample was blood. The receptors originated from a man aged 30-40 years in good health. The CDR3 runs from the conserved cysteine through the conserved F or W.

v_gene: TRBV6-1
CDR3aa: CASSDKNNYGYTF

v_gene: TRBV10-3
CDR3aa: CAIRTGVGDGYTF

v_gene: TRBV11-2
CDR3aa: CASSLVGLATDTQYF

v_gene: TRBV18
CDR3aa: CASSPAGSRGRDTEGNYGYTF

v_gene: TRBV15
CDR3aa: CATSRDLNPTETQYF

v_gene: TRBV2
CDR3aa: CASSERQGNYEQYF

v_gene: TRBV6-6
CDR3aa: CASSPTQGDYGYTF

v_gene: TRBV20-1
CDR3aa: CSARQTGAGDEQFF

v_gene: TRBV7-2
CDR3aa: CASSLARDGRYGYTF

v_gene: TRBV28
CDR3aa: CASSPEGGGGSYEQYF

v_gene: TRBV9
CDR3aa: CASSAGIATNEKLFF

v_gene: TRBV9
CDR3aa: CASSGGQSSYNSPLHF

v_gene: TRBV6-6
CDR3aa: CASSTGDNEKLFF

v_gene: TRBV20-1
CDR3aa: CSAREGTTQETQYF

v_gene: TRBV6-5
CDR3aa: CASSYLDQRGDTQYF

v_gene: TRBV3-1
CDR3aa: CASSLLLAGGRPQETQYF

v_gene: TRBV9
CDR3aa: CASSVGSDPNYGYTF

v_gene: TRBV12-3/TRBV12-4
CDR3aa: CASSFRAPSSPLHF

v_gene: TRBV15
CDR3aa: CATSSTALSRPQHF

v_gene: TRBV28
CDR3aa: CASSLKASAAYEQYF

v_gene: TRBV10-3
CDR3aa: CAISEGLNLGYGYTF

v_gene: TRBV29-1
CDR3aa: CGVAAGSHEQYF

v_gene: TRBV6-6
CDR3aa: CAIKTAGTDTQYF

v_gene: TRBV9
CDR3aa: CASSVGGGDSYEQYF

v_gene: TRBV29-1
CDR3aa: CSVERGLNTEAFF

v_gene: TRBV2
CDR3aa: CASSERAYYEQYF

v_gene: TRBV20-1
CDR3aa: CSAADSEGSSPLHF

v_gene: TRBV2
CDR3aa: CASSEGRTANEQFF

v_gene: TRBV5-1
CDR3aa: CASSQQSSGANVLTF

v_gene: TRBV6-5
CDR3aa: CASSYLMTDQYGYTF

v_gene: TRBV5-1
CDR3aa: CASSPTDPNSPLHF

v_gene: TRBV5-1
CDR3aa: CASSLDLFQGNEQFF

v_gene: TRBV4-2
CDR3aa: CASSQESRRGTGRETQYF

v_gene: TRBV13
CDR3aa: CASSFRQGGYEQYF

v_gene: TRBV7-2
CDR3aa: CASSLIPSGNQETQYF

v_gene: TRBV5-6
CDR3aa: CASSLVHDETQYF

v_gene: TRBV12-3/TRBV12-4
CDR3aa: CASSFRAGRSYEQYF

v_gene: TRBV29-1
CDR3aa: CSVDKNGQRKNEQFF

v_gene: TRBV5-1
CDR3aa: CASSSRGSEQYF

v_gene: TRBV12-3/TRBV12-4
CDR3aa: CASSSLAGPTYEQYF

v_gene: TRBV28
CDR3aa: CASSRQGSYYEQYF